This T cell receptor (beta chain) stems from a study of blood T cell repertoires in COVID-19. At the level of the study: Samples representing acute and convalescent COVID-19 were sourced from the United States, Italy and Spain. Nucleic acid was either cDNA or gDNA, and it came from T cells, B-cell-depleted T cells, or PBMCs.

In the original processing: Amplification from reference gene primers served as the basis for estimated nucleated cell counts. TCRdb keeps only in-frame clones here, not all; method: immunoSEQ multiplex PCR. That table is the source of V, J and clone size, and D and trimming were worked out from the DNA. Here the sample spans tens of thousands of clones, approximately 90% being singletons. This clone has just a few counts. The J segment lost 10 bases and the V segment lost 5 bases, leaving 10 bases of the junction unmatched. The CDR3 covers 14 residues. Per the germline V gene, CDR1 is LNHDA and CDR2 is SQIVND (reference sequence).

The chain combines TRBV19 with TRBJ2-1; 8 bases are a match to TRBD1. Sequences were obtained from peripheral blood. This receptor was taken from a man between 60 and 75 years old with acute or convalescent COVID-19. This CDR3 is CASSPGQGKLEQFF. CDR3 coding DNA: TGTGCCAGTAGTCCCGGACAGGGAAAATTGGAGCAGTTCTTC.